The clone carrying this T cell receptor (beta chain) turned up a few times. Its antigen is as yet unknown. TCRbeta library preparation incorporated unique molecular identifiers. MiXCR was run by TCRdb on the PCR reads, yielding one entry per CDR3 protein. The sample has some 600,000 distinct CDR3 sequences, about an eighth seen once; the top ten hold roughly 2.3%. Trimming left V 6 bases short and J 4 bases short, with 21 bases between. This CDR3 has 16 residues. Per the germline V gene, CDR1 is MDHEN and CDR2 is SYDVKM. The data are from a study of T-cell reconstitution after alpha-beta-depleted transplantation in children. Study-level findings and limits: Certain patients had high TCRbeta diversity at day 60, and it came from recipient T cells and thymic progenitors that survived. About two months after transplant, alpha-beta T cells reportedly came from several hundred expanded graft clones. At one year after transplant, newly produced T cells mostly accounted for T-cell counts and diversity.

This sequence joins TRBV28 and TRBJ2-5; either TRBD1 or TRBD2 may supply D (6 bases each). This TCR came from a male patient between 10 and 17 years old who had a stem cell transplant for acute myeloid leukemia, so the T cells may come from the graft donor. Sequences were derived from PBMCs, mostly from graft donor cells, sampled 360 days after TCRalphabeta/CD19-depleted stem cell transplant. This chain's CDR3 is CASRGGYRVQLETQYF. The CDR3 region has the DNA TGTGCCAGCAGGGGGGGTTACAGGGTACAATTAGAGACCCAGTACTTC.